This T cell receptor beta chain was retrieved from a study of CD8+CD57+ T cells in acquired aplastic anemia. Overall study context: On average, sorted CD4+ and CD8+ cells gave roughly 3 ug of DNA. Healthy donors gave 11 million or so reads on average for CD4+ cells.

Germline lookup yields CDR1 SSHAT and CDR2 FNYEAQ (reference sequence). The CDR3 consists of 13 residues. The study, taken as a whole, reports: Both patients and controls carried the same twenty-nine CD8+ CDR3 sequences. Patients and controls were not found to differ significantly in CD8+ Simpson's diversity.

This clonotype has at least ten counts. Its antigen remains unknown. This may be a read error, as it is one base from a much larger clone. Genomic DNA constituted the template upon which TCR beta VDJ and CDR3 profiling was performed. TCRdb reprocessed the reads with MiXCR, giving one entry per CDR3 protein. The sample records 100,000 to 130,000 distinct CDR3 sequences, less than 65% being singletons. Sequencing input: sorted CD4+, CD8+, or CD8+CD57+ T cells (not recorded which) from PBMCs. The TCR originated in a human donor in good health, serving as a control. The chain carries TRBV7-7 and TRBJ2-5; D gene unclear. The CDR3 is CASSLNLRETQYF. The CDR3 nucleotides read TGTGCTAGCAGCTTAAATCTCCGAGAGACCCAGTACTTC.